What follows are 18 T cell receptor beta chains derived from one specimen sequenced in a study of T cell repertoires in cytomegalovirus infection. These TCRs are of unknown antigen specificity. Using its own MiXCR run on the reads, TCRdb lists one record per CDR3 protein. The repertoire has approximately 120,000 distinct CDR3 sequences, about 31% of them found once; the top ten carry around three fifths. The sequencing here drew on CD8+ T cells from cultured PBMCs, taken from culture after CMV antigen stimulation. These receptors all come from a human donor in good health (CMV status not recorded). Some clones in this sample may be carry-over from other donors' samples.

The chain links TRBV7-9 to TRBJ1-5, with D uncertain. Trimming removed 5 bases from V and 1 base from J, with 24 bases in between. Germline V gene data show CDR1 as SEHNR and CDR2 as FQNEAQ (reference sequence). The CDR3 totals 19 residues. CDR3 in DNA: TGTGCCAGCAGCCCCGCCGGCACCCGGGATGCGACGAGCAATCAGCCCCAGCATTTT. Protein sequence: CASSPAGTRDATSNQPQHF.

The chain links TRBV27 to TRBJ2-3, with TRBD2 matching over 8 bases. Germline values: CDR1 MNHEY, CDR2 SMNVEV (reference sequence). Losses at the gene ends were 0 bases for V and 9 bases for J; bases not matched to a gene: 5. This CDR3 is 14 amino acids long. This CDR3 reads CASSLSSTSGTQYF. The DNA for the CDR3 is TGTGCCAGCAGTTTATCATCAACTAGCGGCACGCAGTATTTT.

The chain carries TRBV7-6 and TRBJ1-1, with D possibly matching TRBD1 (6 bases). Trimming removed 3 bases from V and 4 bases from J, with 18 bases in between. Germline V CDR1 and CDR2: SGHVS, FNYEAQ. CDR3 size: 16 residues. CDR3 nucleotides: TGTGCCAGCAGCTTTTTCGATATGGGGGGCGGCACTGAAGCTTTCTTT. Encoded protein: CASSFFDMGGGTEAFF.

This sequence joins TRBV10-3 and TRBJ2-7; D is possibly TRBD1 (5 bases). Trimming removed 0 bases at V and 6 bases at J, with 12 bases between. The CDR3 totals 14 residues. Germline CDR1 reads ENHRY; CDR2 reads SYGVKD. The CDR3 DNA is TGTGCCATCAGTGAGTCATCAGGGTTCGGCGAGCAGTACTTC. It yields the protein CAISESSGFGEQYF.

This clonotype was seen only a few times. The chain combines TRBV12-3 or TRBV12-4 with TRBJ2-5, with 7 bases aligning to TRBD1. CDR3 length: 14 amino acids. The V and J ends lost 5 bases and 3 bases, in that order; junction bases with no gene match: 6. This CDR3 is CASSRWDRKETQYF. The CDR3 nucleotides are TGTGCCAGCAGTCGCTGGGACAGAAAAGAGACCCAGTACTTC.

V is TRBV14 and J is TRBJ2-1; 8 nucleotides align to TRBD1. After removal of 3 bases from V and 0 bases from J, the junction contained 13 bases not matched to a gene. CDR1 is SGHDN and CDR2 is FVKESK in the germline V gene. CDR3 size: 19 residues. CDR3 loop: CASSHPDRAGQSSYNEQFF. In nucleotides, the CDR3 is TGTGCCAGCAGCCACCCGGACAGGGCGGGCCAGAGCTCCTACAATGAGCAGTTCTTC.

V is TRBV7-9 and J is TRBJ2-7; no reliable D call. The CDR3 consists of 17 residues. Trimming removed 5 bases from V and 5 bases from J, with 25 bases in between. From germline, CDR1 is SEHNR and CDR2 FQNEAQ (reference sequence). The CDR3 sequence is CASSPSPPSPRLNEQYF. The CDR3 DNA follows: TGTGCCAGCAGCCCCTCCCCGCCGAGCCCAAGGTTGAACGAGCAGTACTTC.

This clonotype was detected only a few times. Written as DNA, the CDR3 is TGTGCCAGCAGTTCCCTCTCAAGGGAAGAGACCCAGTACTTC. Translation: CASSSLSREETQYF. This chain joins TRBV12-3 or TRBV12-4 and TRBJ2-5; D is uncertain. V lost 4 bases, J lost 3 bases, and 12 bases lay in between. The length of the CDR3 is 14 residues.

The V and J genes are TRBV25-1 and TRBJ1-2; TRBD1 is a possible D gene (5 bases). The length of the CDR3 is 17 residues. Germline values: CDR1 MGHDK, CDR2 SYGVNS. Between the trimmed V and J ends, which lost 0 bases and 6 bases, there was a span of 20 bases. The DNA of the CDR3 is TGTGCCAGCAGTGAATACTTCACAGGATCGTTTGGAAATGGCTACACCTTC. It translates to CASSEYFTGSFGNGYTF.

This clonotype occurred a few times. The chain carries TRBV19 and TRBJ2-7; the D gene could be TRBD1 or TRBD2 (5 bases each). This CDR3 comprises 13 residues. Trimming pared 6 bases from V and 3 bases from J, leaving 12 bases between. Germline V gene sequence: CDR1 LNHDA, CDR2 SQIVND (reference sequence). The CDR3 reads CASSAGSVYEQYF. The CDR3 region has the DNA TGTGCCAGTAGCGCAGGGAGCGTCTACGAGCAGTACTTC.

This chain links TRBV3-1 with TRBJ2-7; no clear D. The CDR3 consists of 15 residues. The V end was cut by 2 bases, the J end by 3 bases, with 14 bases between. Germline assignment: CDR1 LGHDT and CDR2 YNNKEL (reference sequence). CDR3 residues: CASSQIGRGYYEQYF. Here the CDR3 DNA reads TGTGCCAGCAGCCAAATCGGCAGAGGATACTACGAGCAGTACTTC.

This clonotype was detected many times. One end of the junction does not line up with germline, which may come from a read error. The chain joins TRBV7-2 to TRBJ2-3; no clear D gene. Germline CDR1 and CDR2: SGHTA and FQGNSA. The CDR3 extends over 15 amino acids. CDR3 sequence reads: CASSLMRSSTDTQYF. DNA for the CDR3: TGTGCCAGCAGCTTAATGCGGAGTAGCACAGACACGCAGTATTTT.

This clonotype was seen only a few times. The rearrangement uses TRBV2 and TRBJ2-1; D possibly uses TRBD1 or TRBD2 (5 bases each). This CDR3 has 16 residues. V lost 2 bases and J 0 bases, leaving 11 bases between the germline ends. CDR1 is SNHLY and CDR2 is FYNNEI in the germline V gene. CDR3 DNA sequence: TGTGCCAGCAGTGAATGGGCAGGGAGCTCCTACAATGAGCAGTTCTTC. As protein: CASSEWAGSSYNEQFF. The full variable domain, completed using reference TRBV2 and TRBJ2-1, is EPEVTQTPSHQVTQMGQEVILRCVPISNHLYFYWYRQILGQKVEFLVSFYNNEISEKSEIFDDQFSVERPDGSNFTLKIRSTKLEDSAMYFCASSEWAGSSYNEQFFGPGTRLTVL.

The V gene is TRBV5-6, the J gene TRBJ1-2, with unresolved D. This CDR3 is built from 14 residues. Germline loops: CDR1 SGHDT, CDR2 YYEEEE. Trimming left V 2 bases short and J 0 bases short, with 8 bases between. CDR3 amino acids: CASSFGVSNYGYTF. DNA of the CDR3: TGTGCCAGCAGCTTCGGAGTATCTAACTATGGCTACACCTTC.

The table lists this clonotype with a few counts. The V and J genes are TRBV12-3 or TRBV12-4 and TRBJ2-3, with D perhaps TRBD2 (5 bases). This CDR3 is built from 14 residues. V lost 6 bases to trimming and J lost 6 bases, with 16 bases between them. The CDR3 loop is CASSPGFYLDTQYF. CDR3 nucleotides: TGTGCCAGCAGCCCGGGATTCTACCTGGATACGCAGTATTTT.

The chain couples TRBV7-2 to TRBJ2-7; TRBD1 matches at 8 bases. CDR3 length equals 15 residues. Germline V gene sequence: CDR1 SGHTA, CDR2 FQGNSA. Losses at the gene ends were 5 bases for V and 6 bases for J; bases not matched to a gene: 12. The CDR3 DNA is TGTGCCAGCAGCCCCCCGGCAGGGGGCCGGAGCGAGCAGTACTTC. It yields the protein CASSPPAGGRSEQYF.

The chain combines TRBV28 with TRBJ2-3, with 8 bases lining up with TRBD1. The CDR3 runs to 16 residues. Germline V gives CDR1 MDHEN, CDR2 SYDVKM. V shed 3 bases and J 6 bases; nucleotides not matched to a gene: 11. CDR3: CASSFLFAGGQDTQYF. CDR3 sequence (DNA): TGTGCCAGCAGTTTCCTCTTTGCAGGGGGCCAGGATACGCAGTATTTT.

The chain is built from TRBV4-1 and TRBJ2-1, with D possibly TRBD1 on 5 matching bases. Trimming cost V 6 bases and J 1 base, with 13 bases left between them. This CDR3 comprises 15 residues. CDR1 is MGHRA, CDR2 YSYEKL, per germline. The CDR3 region has the DNA TGCGCCAGCAGTCGCTCGCAGGGATCCTACAATGAGCAGTTCTTC. Translating gives CASSRSQGSYNEQFF.